The entry below describes one T cell receptor beta chain. The repertoire was sequenced with immunoSEQ multiplex PCR; TCRdb's copy has only in-frame clones and lacks some. The table shows approximately 360,000 clones, with approximately 90% occurring only once. These data belong to a study of blood T cell repertoires in COVID-19. V lost 1 base and J lost 4; bases outside the gene matches: 4. Germline loops: CDR1 KGHDR, CDR2 SFDVKD. The CDR3 contains 16 residues. This rearrangement joins TRBV24-1 to TRBJ2-1; 9 bases align to TRBD1. Material: PBMCs or T cells enriched from blood (not recorded which). The source is a woman younger than 45 with acute COVID-19. Written as DNA, the CDR3 is TGTGCCACCAGTGATTTAGGGGACAGGGATTACAATGAGCAGTTCTTC. It yields the protein CATSDLGDRDYNEQFF.